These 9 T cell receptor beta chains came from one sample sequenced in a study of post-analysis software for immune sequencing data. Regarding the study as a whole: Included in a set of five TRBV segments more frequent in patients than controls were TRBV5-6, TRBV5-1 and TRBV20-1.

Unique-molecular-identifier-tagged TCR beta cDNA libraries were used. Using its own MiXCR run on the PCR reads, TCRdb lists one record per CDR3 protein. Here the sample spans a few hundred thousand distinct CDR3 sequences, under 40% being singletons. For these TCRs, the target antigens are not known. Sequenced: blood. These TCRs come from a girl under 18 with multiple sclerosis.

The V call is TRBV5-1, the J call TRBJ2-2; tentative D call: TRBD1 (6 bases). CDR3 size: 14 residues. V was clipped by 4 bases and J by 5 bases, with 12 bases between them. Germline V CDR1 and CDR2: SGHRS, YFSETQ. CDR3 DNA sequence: TGCGCCAGCAGCGGAACAGGGACGACCGGGGAGCTGTTTTTT. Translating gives CASSGTGTTGELFF.

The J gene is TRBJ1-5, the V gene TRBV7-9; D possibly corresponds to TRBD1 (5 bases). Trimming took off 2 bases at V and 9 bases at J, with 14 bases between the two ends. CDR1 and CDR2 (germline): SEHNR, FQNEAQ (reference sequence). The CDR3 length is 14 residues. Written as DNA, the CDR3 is TGTGCCAGCAGCTTAAATGGGGGGGGGTGGCCCCAGCATTTT. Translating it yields CASSLNGGGWPQHF.

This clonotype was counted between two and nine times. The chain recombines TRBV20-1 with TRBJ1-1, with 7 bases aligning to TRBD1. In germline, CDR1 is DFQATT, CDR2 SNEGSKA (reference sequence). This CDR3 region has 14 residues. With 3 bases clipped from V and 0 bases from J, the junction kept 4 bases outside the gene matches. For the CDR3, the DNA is TGCAGTGCTAGGTCGACAGGGATGAACACTGAAGCTTTCTTT. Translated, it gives CSARSTGMNTEAFF.

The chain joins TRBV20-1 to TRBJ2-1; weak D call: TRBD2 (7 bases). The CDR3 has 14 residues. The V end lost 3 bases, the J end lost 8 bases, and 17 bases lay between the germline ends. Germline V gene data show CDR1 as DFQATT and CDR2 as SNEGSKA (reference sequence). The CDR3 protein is CSAREGGALDEQFF. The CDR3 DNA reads TGCAGTGCTAGGGAAGGGGGGGCTCTCGATGAGCAGTTCTTC.

CDR3 loop: CASSQVGQGATEAFF. CDR3 DNA sequence: TGCGCCAGCAGCCAAGTTGGACAGGGGGCCACTGAAGCTTTCTTT. The chain recombines TRBV4-1 with TRBJ1-1; 11 positions agree with TRBD1. The CDR3 spans 15 residues. Trimming cost V 1 base and J 4 bases; bases outside gene matches: 2. Germline V gene sequence: CDR1 MGHRA, CDR2 YSYEKL.

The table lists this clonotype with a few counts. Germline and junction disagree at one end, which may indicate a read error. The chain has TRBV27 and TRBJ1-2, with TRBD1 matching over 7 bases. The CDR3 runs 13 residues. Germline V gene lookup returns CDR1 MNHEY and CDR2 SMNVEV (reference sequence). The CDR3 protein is CASSRDRDYSYTF. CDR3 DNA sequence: TGTGCCAGCAGCCGCGACAGGGACTATAGCTACACCTTC.

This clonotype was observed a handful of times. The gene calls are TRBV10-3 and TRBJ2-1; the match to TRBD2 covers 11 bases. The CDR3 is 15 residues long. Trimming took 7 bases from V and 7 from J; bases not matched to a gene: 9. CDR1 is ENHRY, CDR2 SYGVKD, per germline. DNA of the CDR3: TGTGCCATCACGGATAGCGGGGGGGCTCGGAATGAGCAGTTCTTC. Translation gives CAITDSGGARNEQFF.

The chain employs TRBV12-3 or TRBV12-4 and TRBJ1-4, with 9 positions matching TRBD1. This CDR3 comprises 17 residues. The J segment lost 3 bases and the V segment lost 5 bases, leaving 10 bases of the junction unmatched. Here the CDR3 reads CASSQARDRAPNEKLFF. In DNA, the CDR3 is TGTGCCAGCAGTCAAGCCCGGGACAGGGCCCCTAATGAAAAACTGTTTTTT.

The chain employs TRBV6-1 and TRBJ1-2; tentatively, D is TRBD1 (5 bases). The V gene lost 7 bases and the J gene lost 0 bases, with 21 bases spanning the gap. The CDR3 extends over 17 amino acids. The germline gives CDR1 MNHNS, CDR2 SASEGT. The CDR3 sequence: CASKSLEGRPTNYGYTF. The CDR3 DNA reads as TGTGCCAGCAAATCACTGGAGGGGCGCCCCACTAACTATGGCTACACCTTC.